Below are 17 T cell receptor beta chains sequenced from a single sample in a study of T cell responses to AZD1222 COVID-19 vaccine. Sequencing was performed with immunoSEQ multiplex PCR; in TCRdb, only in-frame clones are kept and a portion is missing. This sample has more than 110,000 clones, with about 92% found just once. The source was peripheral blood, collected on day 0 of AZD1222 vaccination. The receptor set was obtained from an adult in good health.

CDR3 protein: CASSLFGRRGEDTQYF. CDR3 DNA sequence: TGCGCCAGCAGCTTGTTCGGGAGGAGGGGAGAGGATACGCAGTATTTT. The chain is built from TRBV5-1 and TRBJ2-3, with TRBD2 matching 7 bases. J was trimmed by 6 bases and V by 1 base; bases with no gene match: 11. Per the germline V gene, CDR1 is SGHRS and CDR2 is YFSETQ. The CDR3 has 16 residues.

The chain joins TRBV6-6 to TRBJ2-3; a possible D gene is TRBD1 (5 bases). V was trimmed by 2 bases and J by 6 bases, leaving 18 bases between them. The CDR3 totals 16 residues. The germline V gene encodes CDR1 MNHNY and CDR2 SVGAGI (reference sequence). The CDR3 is CASSYVFDSFADTQYF. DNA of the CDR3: TGTGCCAGCAGTTACGTATTCGACAGTTTTGCCGATACGCAGTATTTT.

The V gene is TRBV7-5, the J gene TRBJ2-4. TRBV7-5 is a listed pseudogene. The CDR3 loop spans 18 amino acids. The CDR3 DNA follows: TGTGTCAGAAGCTTAGCAGGGCTGCCCGTGTTAGCCAAAAACATTCAGTACTTC. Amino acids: CVRSLAGLPVLAKNIQYF.

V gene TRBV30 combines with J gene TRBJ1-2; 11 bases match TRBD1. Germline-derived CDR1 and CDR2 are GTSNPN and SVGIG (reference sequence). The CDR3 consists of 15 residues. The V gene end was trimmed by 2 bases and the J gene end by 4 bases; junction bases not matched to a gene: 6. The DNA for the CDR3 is TGTGCCTGGAGTCCCCGGACAGGGGGCGGCTATGGCTACACCTTC. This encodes CAWSPRTGGGYGYTF.

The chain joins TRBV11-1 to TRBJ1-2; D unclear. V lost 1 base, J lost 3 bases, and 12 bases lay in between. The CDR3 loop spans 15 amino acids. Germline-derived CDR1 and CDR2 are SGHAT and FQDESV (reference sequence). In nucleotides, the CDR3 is TGTGCCAGCAGCTTAGACCCGACGGGCGACTATGGCTACACCTTC. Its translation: CASSLDPTGDYGYTF.

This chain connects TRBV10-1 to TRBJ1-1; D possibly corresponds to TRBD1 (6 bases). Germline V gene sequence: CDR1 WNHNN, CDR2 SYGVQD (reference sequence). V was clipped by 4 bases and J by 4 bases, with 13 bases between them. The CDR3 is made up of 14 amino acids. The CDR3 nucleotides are TGCGCCAGCAGTGTTACGCTCAGGGGCACTGAAGCTTTCTTT. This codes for CASSVTLRGTEAFF.

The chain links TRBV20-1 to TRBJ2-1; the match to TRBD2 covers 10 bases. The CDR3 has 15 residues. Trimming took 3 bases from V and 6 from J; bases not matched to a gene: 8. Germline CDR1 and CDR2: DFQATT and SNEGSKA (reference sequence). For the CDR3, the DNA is TGCAGTGCTAGTTCTCGGACTAGCGGTTTCAATGAGCAGTTCTTC. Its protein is CSASSRTSGFNEQFF.

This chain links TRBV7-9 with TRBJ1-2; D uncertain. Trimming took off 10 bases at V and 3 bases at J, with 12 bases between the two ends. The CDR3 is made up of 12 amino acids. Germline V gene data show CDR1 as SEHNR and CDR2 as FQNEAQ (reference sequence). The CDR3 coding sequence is TGTGCCACTAACGAGGGTGACTATGGCTACACCTTC. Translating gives CATNEGDYGYTF.

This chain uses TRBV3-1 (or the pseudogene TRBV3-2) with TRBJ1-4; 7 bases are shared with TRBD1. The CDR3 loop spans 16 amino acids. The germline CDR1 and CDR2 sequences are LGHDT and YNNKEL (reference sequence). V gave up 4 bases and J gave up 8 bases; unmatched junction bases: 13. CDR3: CASSPSGQVGREKLFF. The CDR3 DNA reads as TGTGCCAGCAGCCCCTCAGGACAGGTCGGGAGGGAAAAACTGTTTTTT.

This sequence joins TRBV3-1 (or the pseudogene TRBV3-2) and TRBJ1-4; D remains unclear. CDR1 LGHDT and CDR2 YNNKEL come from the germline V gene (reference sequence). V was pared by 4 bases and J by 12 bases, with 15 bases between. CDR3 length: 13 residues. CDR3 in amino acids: CASSPRPSGELFF. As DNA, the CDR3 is TGTGCCAGCAGCCCTCGACCGAGCGGTGAACTGTTTTTT.

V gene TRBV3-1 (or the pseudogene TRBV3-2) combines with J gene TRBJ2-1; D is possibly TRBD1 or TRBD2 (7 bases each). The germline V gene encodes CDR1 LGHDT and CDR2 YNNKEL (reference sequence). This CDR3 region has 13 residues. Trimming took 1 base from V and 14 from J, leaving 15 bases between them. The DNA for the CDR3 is TGTGCCAGCAGCCAAGGAGGGGGCGGGAGAGAGTTCTTC. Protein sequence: CASSQGGGGREFF.

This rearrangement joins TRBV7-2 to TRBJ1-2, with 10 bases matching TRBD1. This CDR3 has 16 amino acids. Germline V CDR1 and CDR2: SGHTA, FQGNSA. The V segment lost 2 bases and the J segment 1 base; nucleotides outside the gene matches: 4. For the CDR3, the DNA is TGTGCCAGCAGCTTAAAGGACAGGGGGTTTAACTATGGCTACACCTTC. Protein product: CASSLKDRGFNYGYTF.

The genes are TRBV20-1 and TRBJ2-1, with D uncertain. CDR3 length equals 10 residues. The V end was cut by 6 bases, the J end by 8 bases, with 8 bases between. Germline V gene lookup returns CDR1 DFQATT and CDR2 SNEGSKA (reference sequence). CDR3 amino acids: CSAGAYEQFF. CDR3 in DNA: TGCAGTGCGGGTGCCTATGAGCAGTTCTTC.

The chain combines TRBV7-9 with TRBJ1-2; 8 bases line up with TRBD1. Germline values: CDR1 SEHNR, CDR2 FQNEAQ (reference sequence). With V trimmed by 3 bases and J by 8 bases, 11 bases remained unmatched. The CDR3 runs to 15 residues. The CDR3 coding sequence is TGTGCCAGCAGCTTTTCAGGGGGCGATGAGGCCGGCTACACCTTC. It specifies CASSFSGGDEAGYTF.

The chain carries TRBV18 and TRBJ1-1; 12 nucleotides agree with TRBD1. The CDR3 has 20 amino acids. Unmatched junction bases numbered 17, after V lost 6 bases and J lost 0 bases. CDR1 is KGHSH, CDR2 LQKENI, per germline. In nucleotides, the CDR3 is TGTGCCAGCTCCCTGGCGGCGGGGACAGGGGGCTTAGACCTGAACACTGAAGCTTTCTTT. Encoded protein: CASSLAAGTGGLDLNTEAFF.

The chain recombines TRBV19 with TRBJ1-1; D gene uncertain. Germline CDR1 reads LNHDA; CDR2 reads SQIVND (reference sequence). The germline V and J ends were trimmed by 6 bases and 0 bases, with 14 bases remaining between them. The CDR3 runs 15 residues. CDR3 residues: CASSLLLGMNTEAFF. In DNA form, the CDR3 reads TGTGCCAGTAGCCTTCTTCTGGGGATGAACACTGAAGCTTTCTTT.

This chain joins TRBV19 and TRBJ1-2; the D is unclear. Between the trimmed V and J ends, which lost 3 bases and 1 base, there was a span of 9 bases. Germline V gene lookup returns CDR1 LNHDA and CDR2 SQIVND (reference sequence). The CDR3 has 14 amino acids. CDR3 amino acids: CASSIPGVNYGYTF. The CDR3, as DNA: TGTGCCAGTAGTATCCCGGGAGTTAACTATGGCTACACCTTC.